The clone carrying this TCR beta chain was observed a handful of times. The target antigen is unknown. This specimen belongs to a study of cytomegalovirus exposure and HLA in healthy donors. Whole-study results and caveats: The tendency of first-cohort TCR clusters to co-occur in the roughly 130 validation repertoires emerged from a later analysis. Three CMV-associated chains were confirmed in vitro to be specific for CMV antigens. Some public TCRs appeared in many individuals, while most sequences were rare.

Clones were sequenced by immunoSEQ multiplex PCR, and TCRdb holds only the in-frame ones, with some missing. The table shows roughly 230,000 clones, with about 90% occurring only once. The receptor comes from a woman aged 30 to 39 in good health and CMV-seronegative. Sequencing used PBMCs.

The CDR3 coding sequence is TGTGCCAGCAGCTGGGACGATTACGAGCAGTACTTC. Translation: CASSWDDYEQYF. The V call is TRBV7-9, the J call TRBJ2-7, with D perhaps TRBD1 or TRBD2 (5 bases each). CDR3 length: 12 residues. The ends were cut back, 4 bases at V and 4 bases at J, with 8 bases in the middle. Germline V gene lookup returns CDR1 SEHNR and CDR2 FQNEAQ (reference sequence).